The source of this TCR beta chain is a study of patients and donors after allogeneic stem cell transplantation. This clonotype was detected ten times or more. Germline V gene data show CDR1 as DFQATT and CDR2 as SNEGSKA (reference sequence). V lost 6 bases, J lost 3 bases, and 15 bases lay in between. The CDR3 is 14 residues long. A single record per CDR3 protein comes from TCRdb applying MiXCR to the RT-PCR reads. The repertoire holds approximately 170,000 distinct CDR3 sequences, with approximately 24% as singletons. This TCR derives from a human donor who was either an allogeneic HSCT recipient or a stem cell or donor lymphocyte infusion donor (not recorded which). It is not recorded whose cells these are; they may come from a transplant donor. Input material: blood, either unsorted or a sorted T cell fraction (not recorded which). J is TRBJ1-5 and V is TRBV20-1; D is ambiguous. The CDR3 DNA follows: TGCAGTGCCAGTTCGGGCAGTTTCAATCAGCCCCAGCATTTT. Translated: CSASSGSFNQPQHF.